A selection of T cell receptor beta chains follows, all from one sample in a study of blood T cell repertoires in COVID-19. Sequencing used immunoSEQ multiplex PCR; TCRdb keeps in-frame clones, though not all of them. This sample carries approximately 77,000 clones, 80% to 90% of them seen once, and the ten largest clones take over 4%. Material: peripheral blood. The receptors were sampled from a man aged 50 to 60 with active COVID-19. Both conserved end residues are part of each CDR3. D genes are given only for firm matches. The listing skips clone size in some rows; elsewhere it reads once, few, many or a size class.

J gene: TRBJ2-3; V gene: TRBV9; D gene: .; clone size: .; CDR3 protein: CASSSGHRTDTQYF; CDR3 DNA: TGTGCCAGCAGCTCCGGACACCGGACAGATACGCAGTATTTT
J gene: TRBJ1-5; V gene: TRBV27; D gene: TRBD1; clone size: .; CDR3 protein: CASSGTGGAVQPQHF; CDR3 DNA: TGTGCCAGCAGTGGGACAGGGGGCGCCGTTCAGCCCCAGCATTTT
J gene: TRBJ1-2; V gene: TRBV24-1; D gene: .; clone size: .; CDR3 protein: CATSDSDALGDGYTF; CDR3 DNA: TGTGCCACCAGTGATTCCGACGCACTGGGCGATGGCTACACCTTC
J gene: TRBJ2-6; V gene: TRBV9; D gene: TRBD1; clone size: .; CDR3 protein: CASSVRQGFGANVLTF; CDR3 DNA: TGTGCCAGCAGCGTTCGACAGGGTTTTGGGGCCAACGTCCTGACTTTC
J gene: TRBJ2-5; V gene: TRBV24-1; D gene: .; clone size: .; CDR3 protein: CATSDLSGGPRATQYF; CDR3 DNA: TGTGCCACCAGTGATTTGTCGGGGGGCCCCCGTGCTACCCAGTACTTC
J gene: TRBJ1-5; V gene: TRBV30; D gene: .; clone size: .; CDR3 protein: CAWSANTFESPQHF; CDR3 DNA: TGTGCCTGGAGTGCGAATACTTTCGAGTCGCCCCAGCATTTT
J gene: TRBJ2-7; V gene: TRBV4-1; D gene: TRBD1; clone size: once; CDR3 protein: CASSQDWGQRIFFTYEQYF; CDR3 DNA: TGCGCCAGCAGCCAAGATTGGGGACAGAGAATTTTTTTTACCTACGAGCAGTACTTC
J gene: TRBJ2-3; V gene: TRBV3-1/TRBV3-2; D gene: .; clone size: .; CDR3 protein: CASSQIRAGRVNTQYF; CDR3 DNA: TGTGCCAGCAGCCAGATAAGGGCGGGACGGGTTAATACGCAGTATTTT
J gene: TRBJ1-1; V gene: TRBV28; D gene: .; clone size: .; CDR3 protein: CASNKSGAEAFF; CDR3 DNA: TGTGCCAGTAATAAATCAGGCGCTGAAGCTTTCTTT
J gene: TRBJ1-1; V gene: TRBV3-1/TRBV3-2; D gene: .; clone size: once; CDR3 protein: CASSQRLGDAFF; CDR3 DNA: TGTGCCAGCAGCCAAAGATTGGGAGACGCTTTCTTT
J gene: TRBJ2-1; V gene: TRBV7-9; D gene: .; clone size: once; CDR3 protein: CASSSPTGKIYNEQFF; CDR3 DNA: TGTGCCAGCAGCTCACCCACGGGAAAGATTTACAATGAGCAGTTCTTC
J gene: TRBJ1-2; V gene: TRBV5-1; D gene: .; clone size: .; CDR3 protein: CASSLLYGYTF; CDR3 DNA: TGCGCCAGCAGCCTCCTCTATGGCTACACCTTC
J gene: TRBJ2-7; V gene: TRBV2; D gene: .; clone size: .; CDR3 protein: CASSQQGRNYEQYF; CDR3 DNA: TGTGCCAGCAGTCAACAGGGACGAAACTACGAGCAGTACTTC
J gene: TRBJ2-3; V gene: TRBV6-5; D gene: .; clone size: .; CDR3 protein: CASSYQGAQYF; CDR3 DNA: TGTGCCAGCAGTTACCAGGGTGCGCAGTATTTT
J gene: TRBJ2-1; V gene: TRBV7-8; D gene: TRBD1; clone size: .; CDR3 protein: CASSLTGQIVEQFF; CDR3 DNA: TGTGCCAGCAGCCTCACGGGACAGATCGTTGAGCAGTTCTTC
J gene: TRBJ1-5; V gene: TRBV6-2/TRBV6-3; D gene: .; clone size: .; CDR3 protein: CASSFSRIRGSNQPQHF; CDR3 DNA: TGTGCCAGCAGTTTCTCTAGGATCAGGGGAAGCAATCAGCCCCAGCATTTT
J gene: TRBJ2-7; V gene: TRBV5-8; D gene: TRBD2; clone size: .; CDR3 protein: CASSLPGLAGRSSYEQYF; CDR3 DNA: TGTGCCAGCAGCCTCCCGGGACTAGCGGGAAGAAGCTCCTACGAGCAGTACTTC
J gene: TRBJ1-3; V gene: TRBV9; D gene: .; clone size: .; CDR3 protein: CASSVQGNRNTIYF; CDR3 DNA: TGTGCCAGCAGCGTACAGGGGAACAGAAACACCATATATTTT
J gene: TRBJ2-3; V gene: TRBV28; D gene: .; clone size: .; CDR3 protein: CATQGLFWAQYF; CDR3 DNA: TGTGCCACCCAAGGACTCTTCTGGGCGCAGTATTTT
J gene: TRBJ2-7; V gene: TRBV7-6; D gene: TRBD2; clone size: .; CDR3 protein: CASSSLTSGRAPQYEQYF; CDR3 DNA: TGTGCCAGCAGTTCCTTAACTAGCGGGAGGGCCCCCCAGTACGAGCAGTACTTC
J gene: TRBJ2-7; V gene: TRBV19; D gene: .; clone size: .; CDR3 protein: CASSPHVSERERSVYEQYF; CDR3 DNA: TGTGCCAGTAGTCCCCATGTGAGTGAGAGGGAGCGGTCTGTCTACGAGCAGTACTTC
J gene: TRBJ1-4; V gene: TRBV6-1; D gene: .; clone size: .; CDR3 protein: CASSESGVWEKLFF; CDR3 DNA: TGTGCCAGCAGTGAAAGCGGGGTTTGGGAAAAACTGTTTTTT
J gene: TRBJ2-3; V gene: TRBV4-2; D gene: TRBD2; clone size: .; CDR3 protein: CASSPRAGGNTDTQYF; CDR3 DNA: TGTGCCAGCAGCCCCCGAGCGGGGGGGAACACAGATACGCAGTATTTT